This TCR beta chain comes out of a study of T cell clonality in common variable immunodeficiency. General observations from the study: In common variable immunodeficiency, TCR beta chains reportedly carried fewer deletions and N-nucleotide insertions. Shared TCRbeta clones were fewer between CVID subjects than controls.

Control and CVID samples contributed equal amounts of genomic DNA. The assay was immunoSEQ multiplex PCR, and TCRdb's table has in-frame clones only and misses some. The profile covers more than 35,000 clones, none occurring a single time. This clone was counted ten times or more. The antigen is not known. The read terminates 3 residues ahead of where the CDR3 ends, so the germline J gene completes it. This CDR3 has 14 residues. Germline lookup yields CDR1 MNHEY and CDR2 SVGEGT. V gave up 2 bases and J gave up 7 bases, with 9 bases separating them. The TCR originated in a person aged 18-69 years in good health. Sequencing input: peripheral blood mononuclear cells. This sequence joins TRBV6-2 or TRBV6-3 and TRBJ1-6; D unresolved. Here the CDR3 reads CASSYIAENSPLHF. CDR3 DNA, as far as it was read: TGTGCCAGCAGTTACATCGCGGAAAATTCACCC.